One T cell receptor (beta chain) is described in this entry. This clonotype was seen repeatedly, ten times or more. Its binding antigen is unknown. One base away there is no much larger clone; base qualities are not given. Receptor libraries were prepared by PCR. Instrument on record: Illumina HiSeq 2500. Unique molecular identifiers were incorporated into TCR beta cDNA libraries to reduce PCR and sequencing biases. About 500,000 cDNA molecules were obtained for every 1 to 10 million input T cells, so each molecule roughly corresponded to one T cell. The patient libraries were prepared and sequenced using the same protocol as the earlier healthy control dataset. Within a given batch, samples were prepared together, multiplexed and sequenced on the same HiSeq lane. In the paper's pipeline: Raw barcoded reads were processed with MIGEC, discarding single-read molecular identifier groups before consensus assembly and CDR3 extraction. Clonotype tables were post-analysed with VDJtools, and diversity was normalized by down-sampling all datasets to the smallest sample size. Repertoire overlap clustering matched CDR3 amino acid but not nucleotide sequences to correct batch-related cross-sample contamination. The raw public data were reprocessed by TCRdb itself: fastp quality trimming at Q25, MiXCR clonotype calling, in-frame beta chains only. Each entry merges the rows of one CDR3 protein and shows their most common DNA and genes. TCRdb's processing, not the study's, gives the V and J calls here. The sample profile shows approximately 730,000 distinct CDR3 sequences; about 27% of them were found once. The ten top clones hold around 0.56% of the sample.

V trim: 1 base; J trim: 3 bases; unmatched bases: 7. CDR1 and CDR2, per the germline V gene (reference sequence), are SGHKS and YYEKEE. The cysteine opens and the phenylalanine closes a CDR3 of 16 amino acids. Only the CDR3 DNA is retained, 48 bases long and in frame from the first base. These data belong to a study of post-analysis software for immune sequencing data (dated by TCRdb to between 2015 and 2016). Some background on the complete study: The recorded disease courses included relapsing-remitting, secondary progressive and progressive-relapsing multiple sclerosis, and some patients had no subtype annotation. The multiple sclerosis patient repertoires were compared with around ten previously published healthy control repertoires from donors aged about 6 to 28 years. A subset of samples was prepared in parallel using single-end sample barcoding, then pooled and co-amplified after Illumina adapter ligation. The paper as a whole reports these results and caveats: Strong co-clustering of samples prepared in the same batch was shown by direct clustering with F measure, prompting a batch-effect correction. Compared with controls, multiple sclerosis patients had significantly lower normalized Chao1 diversity, a finding suggesting substantial peripheral T-cell clonal expansion. The control group was slightly older than the multiple sclerosis patient group. Four to six TRBV segments, including TRBV5-6, TRBV5-1 and TRBV20-1, were significantly more frequent in patients than controls.

To demonstrate the VDJtools post-analysis software, the study profiled TCR beta repertoires from the peripheral blood of around 13 young patients with multiple sclerosis. The patients with multiple sclerosis were children and adolescents between roughly 6 and 17 years of age. The chain uses TRBV5-5 and TRBJ2-1, with 7 bases aligning to TRBD1. The sequencing input was blood. The TCR was taken from a girl aged 5-17 years with multiple sclerosis. The encoded CDR3 is CASSLSLGQSYNEQFF. The bases read TGTGCCAGCAGCTTGTCTTTGGGACAGAGCTACAATGAGCAGTTCTTC.